This entry is about one TCR beta chain. Its antigen is unidentified. The healthy adult donors were HIV-negative and reported no recent acute infections or vaccinations. An even split of each subset's genomic DNA across several immunoSEQ plates was performed. Profiling relied on immunoSEQ multiplex PCR, and the TCRdb table lists in-frame clones only, not all of them. This table has about 2,500,000 clones, approximately 90% appearing once. This sample was taken from a study of shared clonotypes between healthy human individuals. As for the study in general: With ages of 18 to 49, the donors were a couple of women and a few men. Study-wide results and caveats: About 5.2% was the fraction of naive CD4 clonotypes found shared across a few donors.

There are 14 residues in the CDR3. Germline lookup yields CDR1 LNHDA and CDR2 SQIVND (reference sequence). V lost 4 bases and J 6 bases, leaving 15 bases between the germline ends. The chain combines TRBV19 with TRBJ1-1; maybe TRBD1 (6 bases). The receptor was derived from a man younger than 35 in good health. What was sequenced was naive CD4+ T cells sorted from blood. Described subset: CD45RA+ positively selected. The CDR3 nucleotides are TGTGCCAGTAGTAGACAGGCTCAAGGATCTGAAGCTTTCTTT. Translated, it gives CASSRQAQGSEAFF. The entire variable domain, with the rest obtained from reference TRBV19 and TRBJ1-1, is as follows: DGGITQSPKYLFRKEGQNVTLSCEQNLNHDAMYWYRQDPGQGLRLIYYSQIVNDFQKGDIAEGYSVSREKKESFPLTVTSAQKNPTAFYLCASSRQAQGSEAFFGQGTRLTVV.